The source of this T cell receptor (beta chain) is a study of blood T cell repertoires in COVID-19. Study-wide background: The United States, Italy and Spain supplied acute and convalescent COVID-19 samples. Nucleic acid was either cDNA or gDNA, and it came from T cells, B-cell-depleted T cells, or PBMCs.

Original methodology: The authors estimated nucleated cell counts from reference gene primer amplification. Produced via immunoSEQ multiplex PCR; TCRdb's table is partial and in-frame only. The DNA gave D and trimming, while V, J and clone size come from that table. This sample has 99,000 or so clones, with around nine tenths found just once. Looked up from germline, CDR1 is KGHDR and CDR2 is SFDVKD. Trimming took 3 bases from V and 4 from J, leaving 11 bases between them. The CDR3 is 14 residues long. V is TRBV24-1 and J is TRBJ1-2; perhaps TRBD1 as D (6 bases). This receptor was obtained from a human donor in a cohort sampled during active COVID-19. The sequenced sample was peripheral blood. DNA of the CDR3: TGTGCCACCAGTGATATCGGGACACGCTATGGCTACACCTTC. This codes for CATSDIGTRYGYTF.